This T cell receptor (beta chain) was sequenced for a study of T-cell memory formation after mild COVID-19 (dated by TCRdb to the early 2020s). Regarding the research as a whole: TCR sequence clusters from the two donors were largely donor specific. In two donors, T-cell clones that expanded and contracted after mild COVID-19 were followed by sequencing TCRalpha and TCRbeta repertoires longitudinally. Two young, previously healthy adult volunteers made up the cohort, one male and one female. Findings and caveats that apply to the study as a whole: The second-wave clones that peaked on day 37 were not confirmed to be SARS-CoV-2 specific. Contracting CD4+ clones were located mainly in the CM and EM memory subsets, whereas CD8+ clones were found to be enriched in EMRA. Only a couple of mild cases were covered by the study, and larger cohorts that include severe cases with pre-infection samples were considered necessary. From day 15 to 85, contracting clones showed balanced CD4/CD8 phenotypes, whereas a second wave of clones that expanded from day 15 to 37 leaned towards CD4+. The detection of some responding clones in pre-infection memory suggests that pre-existing cross-reactive memory T cells joined the SARS-CoV-2 response.

This sample was sequenced with an Illumina NovaSeq 6000. TCRalpha and TCRbeta cDNA libraries were constructed by 5'RACE with constant-segment primers, with sample barcodes and unique molecular identifiers being introduced. Trizol reagent was used to extract RNA from every sample. Library amplification was performed in two PCR steps, and a second sample barcode and Illumina TruSeq adapters were introduced in the second step. Libraries were sequenced on an Illumina NovaSeq with 2 x 150 bp paired-end reads. Per the original workflow: Demultiplexing of reads and collapsing into UMI-guided consensus sequences were performed with migec v1.2.7. With mixcr v2.1.11, UMI consensuses were aligned to TRA and TRB V and J templates and assembled into clonotypes. Clonotypes were classified as expanded or contracted when called significant by both edgeR and NoisET, with noise models trained on biological replicates. edgeR calls used a false discovery rate-adjusted p below 0.01 and a log2 fold-change threshold of 1. As an exploratory analysis of dynamics, max-normalized trajectories of the 1000 most abundant clonotypes were examined with PCA combined with hierarchical clustering. The CD4 or CD8 phenotype of responding clones was assigned using the separately sequenced CD4+ and CD8+ repertoires. In-frame beta chains were kept once TCRdb had trimmed the public reads at Q25 with fastp and called clones with MiXCR. Every CDR3 protein is listed once, alongside the most common genes and DNA of its rows. TCRdb's processing, not the authors' own work, is the source of the V and J calls. The sample records fewer than 700,000 distinct CDR3 sequences, more than 15% of which are singletons. Of the sample, more than 10% is held by the ten largest clones.

With regard to this clonotype: Its antigen is currently not known. An end of the junction does not agree with germline; a read error may underlie this.

The CDR3 spans 13 residues, from the cysteine through the phenylalanine. Only the CDR3 part of the read is kept: 39 bases, read in frame from the first base. CDR1 and CDR2 are read off the germline V gene as KGHDR and SFDVKD. Ficoll-Paque density gradient centrifugation was used to isolate PBMCs. The TCR originated in an adult woman who had mild COVID-19 (a few samples of this study predate the infection). The sample titles of this study are shuffled in the database, so cell type and time point are left out; the donor was told from shared clones. Sequences were obtained from PBMCs or a T cell subset sorted from them (not recorded which). This receptor chain uses TRBV24-1 and TRBJ1-5, with no confident D gene call. The CDR3 region reads CVTSDLGDQPQHF. The sequenced DNA is TGTGTCACCAGTGATCTCGGGGATCAGCCCCAGCATTTT.